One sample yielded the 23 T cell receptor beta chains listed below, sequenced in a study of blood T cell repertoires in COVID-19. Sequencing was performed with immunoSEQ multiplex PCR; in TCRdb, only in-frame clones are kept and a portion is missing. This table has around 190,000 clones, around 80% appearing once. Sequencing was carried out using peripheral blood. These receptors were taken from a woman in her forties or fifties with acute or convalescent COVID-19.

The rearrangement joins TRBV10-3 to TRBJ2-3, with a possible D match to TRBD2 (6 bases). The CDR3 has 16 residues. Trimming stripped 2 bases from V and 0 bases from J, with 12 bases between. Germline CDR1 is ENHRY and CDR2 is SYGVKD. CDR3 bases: TGTGCCATCAGTGAGGGCCCTGGGGGGAGCACAGATACGCAGTATTTT. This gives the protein CAISEGPGGSTDTQYF.

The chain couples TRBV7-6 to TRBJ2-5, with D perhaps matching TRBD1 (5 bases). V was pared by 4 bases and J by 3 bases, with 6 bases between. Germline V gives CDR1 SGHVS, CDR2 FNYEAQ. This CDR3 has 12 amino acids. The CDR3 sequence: CASSSREETQYF. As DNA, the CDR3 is TGTGCCAGCAGCTCCAGGGAAGAGACCCAGTACTTC. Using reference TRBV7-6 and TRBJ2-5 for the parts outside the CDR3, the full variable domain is GAGVSQSPRYKVTKRGQDVALRCDPISGHVSLYWYRQALGQGPEFLTYFNYEAQQDKSGLPNDRFSAERPEGSISTLTIQRTEQRDSAMYRCASSSREETQYFGPGTRLLVL.

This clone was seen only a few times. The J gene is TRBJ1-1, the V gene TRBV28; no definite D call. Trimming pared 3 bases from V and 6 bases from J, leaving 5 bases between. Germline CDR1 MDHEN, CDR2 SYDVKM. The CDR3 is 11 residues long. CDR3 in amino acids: CASSFRAEAFF. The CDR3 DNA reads TGTGCCAGCAGTTTTCGGGCTGAAGCTTTCTTT.

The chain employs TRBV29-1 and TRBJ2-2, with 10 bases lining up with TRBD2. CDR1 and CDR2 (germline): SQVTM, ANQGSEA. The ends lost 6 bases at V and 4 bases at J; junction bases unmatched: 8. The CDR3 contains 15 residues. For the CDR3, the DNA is TGCAGCGTCCCTAAGCGGGAGGGGGTCACCGGGGAGCTGTTTTTT. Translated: CSVPKREGVTGELFF.

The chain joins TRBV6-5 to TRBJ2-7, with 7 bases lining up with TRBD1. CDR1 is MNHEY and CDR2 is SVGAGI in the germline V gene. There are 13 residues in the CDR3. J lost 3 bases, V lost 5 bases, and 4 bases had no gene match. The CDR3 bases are TGTGCCAGCAGTCGGGACAGAATCTACGAGCAGTACTTC. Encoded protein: CASSRDRIYEQYF.

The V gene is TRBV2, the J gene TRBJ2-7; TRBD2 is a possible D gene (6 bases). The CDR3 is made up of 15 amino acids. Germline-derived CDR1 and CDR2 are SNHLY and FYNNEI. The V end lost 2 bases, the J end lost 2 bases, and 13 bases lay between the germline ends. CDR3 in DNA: TGTGCCAGCAGTGAAATGTCGGGGGACCCCTACGAGCAGTACTTC. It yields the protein CASSEMSGDPYEQYF.

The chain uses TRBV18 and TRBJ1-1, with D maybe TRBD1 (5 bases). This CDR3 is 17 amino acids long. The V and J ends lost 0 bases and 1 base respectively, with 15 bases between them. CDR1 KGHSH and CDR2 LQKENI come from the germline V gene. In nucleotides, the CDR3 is TGTGCCAGCTCACCACCTAGATCCTCAACAGGGAACACTGAAGCTTTCTTT. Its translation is CASSPPRSSTGNTEAFF.

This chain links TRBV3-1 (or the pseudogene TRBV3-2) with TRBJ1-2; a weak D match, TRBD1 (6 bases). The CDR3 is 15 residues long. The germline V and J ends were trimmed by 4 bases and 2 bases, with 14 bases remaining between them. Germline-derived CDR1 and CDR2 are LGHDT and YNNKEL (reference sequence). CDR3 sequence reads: CASSPRDRRNYGYTF. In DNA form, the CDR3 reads TGTGCCAGCAGCCCAAGAGACAGGAGAAACTATGGCTACACCTTC.

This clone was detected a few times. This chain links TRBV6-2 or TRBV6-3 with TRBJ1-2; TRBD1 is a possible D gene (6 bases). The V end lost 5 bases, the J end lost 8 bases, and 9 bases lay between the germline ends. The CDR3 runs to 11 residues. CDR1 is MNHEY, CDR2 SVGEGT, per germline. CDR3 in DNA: TGTGCCAGCAGTCCAGGGGTGGGCTACACCTTC. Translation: CASSPGVGYTF.

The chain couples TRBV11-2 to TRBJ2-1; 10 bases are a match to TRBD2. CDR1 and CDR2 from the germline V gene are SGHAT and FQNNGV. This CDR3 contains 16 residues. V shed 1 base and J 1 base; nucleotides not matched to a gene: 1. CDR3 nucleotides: TGTGCCAGCAGCTTAGTGGGACTAGCGTCCTACAATGAGCAGTTCTTC. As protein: CASSLVGLASYNEQFF.

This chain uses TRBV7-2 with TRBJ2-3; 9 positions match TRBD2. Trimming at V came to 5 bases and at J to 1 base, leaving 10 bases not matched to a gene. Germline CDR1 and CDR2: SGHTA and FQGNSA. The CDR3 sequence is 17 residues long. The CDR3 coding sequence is TGTGCCAGCAGCCCCTTAGGGCTAGCGGGGCGCACAGATACGCAGTATTTT. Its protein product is CASSPLGLAGRTDTQYF.

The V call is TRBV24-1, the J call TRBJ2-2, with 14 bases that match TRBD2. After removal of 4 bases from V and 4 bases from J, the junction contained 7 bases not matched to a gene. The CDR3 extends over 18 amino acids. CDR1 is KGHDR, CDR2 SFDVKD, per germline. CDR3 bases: TGTGCCACCAGTGAGGGGGGACTAGCGGGAGTTGGCACCGGGGAGCTGTTTTTT. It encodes CATSEGGLAGVGTGELFF.

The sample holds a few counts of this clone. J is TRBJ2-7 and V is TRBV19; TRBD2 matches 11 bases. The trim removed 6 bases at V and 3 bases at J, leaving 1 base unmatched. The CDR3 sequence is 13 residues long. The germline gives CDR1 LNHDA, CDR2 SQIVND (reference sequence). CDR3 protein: CASRLAGVYEQYF. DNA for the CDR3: TGTGCCAGTAGACTAGCGGGAGTCTACGAGCAGTACTTC.

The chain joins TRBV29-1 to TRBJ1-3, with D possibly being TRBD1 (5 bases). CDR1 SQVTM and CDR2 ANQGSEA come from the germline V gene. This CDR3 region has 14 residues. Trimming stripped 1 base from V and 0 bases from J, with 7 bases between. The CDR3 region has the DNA TGCAGCGTTGAAGGGGGGGGCTCTGGAAACACCATATATTTT. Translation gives CSVEGGGSGNTIYF.

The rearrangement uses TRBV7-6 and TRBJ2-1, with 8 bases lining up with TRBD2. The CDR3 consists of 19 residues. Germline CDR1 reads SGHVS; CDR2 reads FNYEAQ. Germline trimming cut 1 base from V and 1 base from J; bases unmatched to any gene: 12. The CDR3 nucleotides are TGTGCCAGCAGCTTAGGAGGCGCGGGAGGTCACAATTCCTACAATGAGCAGTTCTTC. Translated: CASSLGGAGGHNSYNEQFF.

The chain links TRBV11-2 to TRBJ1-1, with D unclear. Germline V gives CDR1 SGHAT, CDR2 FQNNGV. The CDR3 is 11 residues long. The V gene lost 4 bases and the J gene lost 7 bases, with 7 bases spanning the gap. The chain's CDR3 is CASSSRFEAFF. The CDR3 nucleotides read TGTGCCAGCAGCTCGAGGTTTGAAGCTTTCTTT.

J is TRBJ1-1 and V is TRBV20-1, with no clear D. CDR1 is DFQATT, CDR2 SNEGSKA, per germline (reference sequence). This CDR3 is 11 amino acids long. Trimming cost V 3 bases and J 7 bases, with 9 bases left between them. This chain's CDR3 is CSARWEYEAFF. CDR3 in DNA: TGCAGTGCTAGGTGGGAGTATGAAGCTTTCTTT.

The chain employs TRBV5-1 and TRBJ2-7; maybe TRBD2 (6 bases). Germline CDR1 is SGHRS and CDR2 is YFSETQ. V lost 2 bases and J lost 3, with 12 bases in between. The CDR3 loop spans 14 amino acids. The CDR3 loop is CASSFGGEGYEQYF. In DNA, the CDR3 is TGCGCCAGCAGCTTCGGGGGTGAGGGCTACGAGCAGTACTTC.

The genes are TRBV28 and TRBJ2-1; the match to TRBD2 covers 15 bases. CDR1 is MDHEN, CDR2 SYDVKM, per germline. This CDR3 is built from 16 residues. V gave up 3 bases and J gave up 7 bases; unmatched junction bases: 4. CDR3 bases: TGTGCCAGCAGTTTGGGACTAGCGGGAGGTAGGAATGAGCAGTTCTTC. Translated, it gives CASSLGLAGGRNEQFF.

CDR3 residues: CASRGQGFSTEAFF. CDR3 in DNA: TGTGCCAGCAGGGGACAGGGCTTCAGCACTGAAGCTTTCTTT. The rearrangement joins TRBV2 to TRBJ1-1, with TRBD1 matching 9 bases. The trim removed 6 bases at V and 4 bases at J, leaving 6 bases unmatched. CDR3 length: 14 amino acids. Germline values: CDR1 SNHLY, CDR2 FYNNEI. Complete variable domain (other parts from reference TRBV2 and TRBJ1-1): EPEVTQTPSHQVTQMGQEVILRCVPISNHLYFYWYRQILGQKVEFLVSFYNNEISEKSEIFDDQFSVERPDGSNFTLKIRSTKLEDSAMYFCASRGQGFSTEAFFGQGTRLTVV.

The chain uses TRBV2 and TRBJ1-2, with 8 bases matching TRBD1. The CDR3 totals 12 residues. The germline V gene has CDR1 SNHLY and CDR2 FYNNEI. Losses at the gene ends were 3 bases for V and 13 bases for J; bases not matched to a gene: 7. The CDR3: CASSEQGAVFTF. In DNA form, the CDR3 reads TGTGCCAGCAGTGAGCAGGGGGCGGTTTTCACCTTC. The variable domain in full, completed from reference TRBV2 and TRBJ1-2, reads EPEVTQTPSHQVTQMGQEVILRCVPISNHLYFYWYRQILGQKVEFLVSFYNNEISEKSEIFDDQFSVERPDGSNFTLKIRSTKLEDSAMYFCASSEQGAVFTFGSGTRLTVV.

CDR3 residues: CASSSRPGQSYYEQYF. The DNA for the CDR3 is TGCGCCAGCAGCTCACGACCGGGACAGAGTTACTACGAGCAGTACTTC. The chain couples TRBV5-1 to TRBJ2-7; TRBD1 matches at 7 bases. The CDR3 has 16 amino acids. Per germline, CDR1 SGHRS and CDR2 YFSETQ. V was pared by 3 bases and J by 3 bases, with 12 bases of the junction left unmatched.

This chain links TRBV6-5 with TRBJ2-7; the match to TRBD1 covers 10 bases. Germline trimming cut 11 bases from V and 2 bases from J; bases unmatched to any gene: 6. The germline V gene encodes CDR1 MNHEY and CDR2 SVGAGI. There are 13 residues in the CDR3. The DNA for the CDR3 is TGTGCCGCTACGACAGGGGGCCCCTACGAGCAGTACTTC. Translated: CAATTGGPYEQYF.